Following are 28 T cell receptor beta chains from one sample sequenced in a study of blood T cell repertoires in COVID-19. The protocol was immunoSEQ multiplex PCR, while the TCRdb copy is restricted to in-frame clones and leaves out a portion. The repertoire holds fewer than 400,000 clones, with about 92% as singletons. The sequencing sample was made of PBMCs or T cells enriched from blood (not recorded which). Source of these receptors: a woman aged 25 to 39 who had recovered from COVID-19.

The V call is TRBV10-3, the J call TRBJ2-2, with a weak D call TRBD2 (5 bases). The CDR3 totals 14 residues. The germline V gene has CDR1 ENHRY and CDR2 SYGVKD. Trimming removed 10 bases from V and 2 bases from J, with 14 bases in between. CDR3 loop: CATTSGVNTGELFF. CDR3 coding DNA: TGTGCCACCACGAGCGGAGTTAACACCGGGGAGCTGTTTTTT.

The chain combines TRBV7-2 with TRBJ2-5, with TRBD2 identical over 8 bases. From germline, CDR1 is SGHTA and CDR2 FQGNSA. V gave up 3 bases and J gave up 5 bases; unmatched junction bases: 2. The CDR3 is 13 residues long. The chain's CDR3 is CASSLGLVETQYF. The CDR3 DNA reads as TGTGCCAGCAGCTTGGGACTAGTTGAGACCCAGTACTTC. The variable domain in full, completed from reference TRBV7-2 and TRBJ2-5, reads GAGVSQSPSNKVTEKGKDVELRCDPISGHTALYWYRQSLGQGLEFLIYFQGNSAPDKSGLPSDRFSAERTGGSVSTLTIQRTQQEDSAVYLCASSLGLVETQYFGPGTRLLVL.

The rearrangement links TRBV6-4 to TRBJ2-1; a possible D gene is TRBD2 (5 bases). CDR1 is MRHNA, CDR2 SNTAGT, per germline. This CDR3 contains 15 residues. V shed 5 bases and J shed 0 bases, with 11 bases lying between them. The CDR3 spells CASSISVFSYNEQFF. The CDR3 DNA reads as TGTGCCAGCAGTATTAGCGTATTCTCCTACAATGAGCAGTTCTTC.

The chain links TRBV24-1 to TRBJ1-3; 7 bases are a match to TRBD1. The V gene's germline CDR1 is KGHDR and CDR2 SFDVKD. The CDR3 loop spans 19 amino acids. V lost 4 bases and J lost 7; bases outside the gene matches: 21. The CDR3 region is CATSDPKDPSTGFRNTIYF. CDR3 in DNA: TGTGCCACCAGTGACCCCAAGGACCCCTCGACAGGGTTTAGGAACACCATATATTTT.

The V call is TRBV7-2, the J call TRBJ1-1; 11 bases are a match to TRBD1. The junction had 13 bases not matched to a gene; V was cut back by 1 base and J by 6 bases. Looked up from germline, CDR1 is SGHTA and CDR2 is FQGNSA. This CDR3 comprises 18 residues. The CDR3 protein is CASSLVSGTGGVGPEAFF. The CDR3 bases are TGTGCCAGCAGCTTAGTATCCGGGACAGGGGGAGTCGGACCTGAAGCTTTCTTT.

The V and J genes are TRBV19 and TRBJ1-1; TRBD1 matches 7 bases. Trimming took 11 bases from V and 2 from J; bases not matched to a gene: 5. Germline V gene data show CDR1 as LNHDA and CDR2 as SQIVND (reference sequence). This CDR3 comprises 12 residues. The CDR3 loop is CAEGGYNTEAFF. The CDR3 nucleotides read TGTGCCGAAGGGGGCTATAACACTGAAGCTTTCTTT. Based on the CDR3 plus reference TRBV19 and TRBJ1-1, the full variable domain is DGGITQSPKYLFRKEGQNVTLSCEQNLNHDAMYWYRQDPGQGLRLIYYSQIVNDFQKGDIAEGYSVSREKKESFPLTVTSAQKNPTAFYLCAEGGYNTEAFFGQGTRLTVV.

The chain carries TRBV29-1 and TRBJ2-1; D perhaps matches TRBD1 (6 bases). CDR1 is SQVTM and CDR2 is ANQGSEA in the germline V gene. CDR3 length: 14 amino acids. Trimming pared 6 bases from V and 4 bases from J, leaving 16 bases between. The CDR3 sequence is CSVAGDILYNEQFF. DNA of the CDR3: TGCAGCGTAGCCGGGGACATTTTATACAATGAGCAGTTCTTC.

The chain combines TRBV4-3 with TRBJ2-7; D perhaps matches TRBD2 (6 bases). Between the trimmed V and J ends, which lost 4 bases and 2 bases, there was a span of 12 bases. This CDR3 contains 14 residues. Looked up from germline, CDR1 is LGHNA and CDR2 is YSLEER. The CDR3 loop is CASSPGTAAYEQYF. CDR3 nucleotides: TGCGCCAGCAGCCCGGGGACTGCTGCCTACGAGCAGTACTTC.

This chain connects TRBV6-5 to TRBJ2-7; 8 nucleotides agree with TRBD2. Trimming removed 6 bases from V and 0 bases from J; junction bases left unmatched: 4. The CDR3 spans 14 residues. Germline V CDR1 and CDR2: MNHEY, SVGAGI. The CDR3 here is CASRPLAGSYEQYF. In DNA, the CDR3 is TGTGCCAGCAGACCCCTAGCGGGCTCCTACGAGCAGTACTTC.

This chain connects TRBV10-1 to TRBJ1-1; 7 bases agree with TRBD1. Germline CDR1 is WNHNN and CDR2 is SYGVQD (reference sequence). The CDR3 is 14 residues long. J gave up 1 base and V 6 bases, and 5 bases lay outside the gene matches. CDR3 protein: CASRPGQQNTEAFF. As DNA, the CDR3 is TGCGCCAGCAGACCGGGACAGCAGAACACTGAAGCTTTCTTT.

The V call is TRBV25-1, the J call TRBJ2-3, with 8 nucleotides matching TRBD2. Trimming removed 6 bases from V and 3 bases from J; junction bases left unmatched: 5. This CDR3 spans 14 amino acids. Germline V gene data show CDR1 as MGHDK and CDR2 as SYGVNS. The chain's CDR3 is CASRLAGSTDTQYF. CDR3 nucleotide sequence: TGTGCCAGCAGATTAGCGGGATCAACAGATACGCAGTATTTT.

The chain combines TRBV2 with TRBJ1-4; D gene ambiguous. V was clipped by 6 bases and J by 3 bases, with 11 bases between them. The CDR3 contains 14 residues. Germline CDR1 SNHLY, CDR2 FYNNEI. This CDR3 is CASSGRAANEKLFF. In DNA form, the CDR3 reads TGTGCCAGCAGCGGGAGGGCCGCTAATGAAAAACTGTTTTTT.

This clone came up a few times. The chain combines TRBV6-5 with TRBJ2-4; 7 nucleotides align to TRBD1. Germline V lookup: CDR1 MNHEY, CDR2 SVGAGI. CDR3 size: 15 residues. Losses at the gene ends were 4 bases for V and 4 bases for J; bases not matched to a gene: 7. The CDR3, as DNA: TGTGCCAGCAGTTCCCCGGGACAGCAAAAAAACATTCAGTACTTC. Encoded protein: CASSSPGQQKNIQYF.

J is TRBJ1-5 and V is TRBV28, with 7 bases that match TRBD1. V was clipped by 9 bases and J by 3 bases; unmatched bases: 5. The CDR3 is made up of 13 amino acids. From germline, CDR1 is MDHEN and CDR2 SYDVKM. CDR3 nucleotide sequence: TGTGCCAGTGTAGGACAGGACAATCAGCCCCAGCATTTT. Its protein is CASVGQDNQPQHF.

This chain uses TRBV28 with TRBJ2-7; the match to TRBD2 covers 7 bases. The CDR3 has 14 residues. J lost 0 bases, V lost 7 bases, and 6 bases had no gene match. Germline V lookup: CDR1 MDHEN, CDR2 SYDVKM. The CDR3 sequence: CASIMGGSSYEQYF. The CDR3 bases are TGTGCCAGCATCATGGGCGGGAGCTCCTACGAGCAGTACTTC.

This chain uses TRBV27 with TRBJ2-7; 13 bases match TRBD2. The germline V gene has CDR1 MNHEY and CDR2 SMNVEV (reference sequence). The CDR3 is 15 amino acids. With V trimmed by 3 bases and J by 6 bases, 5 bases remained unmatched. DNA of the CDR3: TGTGCCAGCAGTTTCGGACTAGCGGGGGCCTCCGAGCAGTACTTC. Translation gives CASSFGLAGASEQYF.

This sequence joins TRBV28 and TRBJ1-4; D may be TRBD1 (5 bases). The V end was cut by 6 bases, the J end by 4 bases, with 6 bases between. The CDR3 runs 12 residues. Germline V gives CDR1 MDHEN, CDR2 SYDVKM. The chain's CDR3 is CASRDSNEKLFF. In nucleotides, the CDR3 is TGTGCCAGCAGAGACAGTAATGAAAAACTGTTTTTT.

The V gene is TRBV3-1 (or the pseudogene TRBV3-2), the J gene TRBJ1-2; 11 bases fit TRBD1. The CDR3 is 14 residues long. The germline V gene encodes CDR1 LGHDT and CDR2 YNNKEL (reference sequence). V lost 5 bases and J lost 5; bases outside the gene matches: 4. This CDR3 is CASSSGTGGYGYTF. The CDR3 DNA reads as TGTGCCAGCAGCTCCGGGACAGGGGGTTATGGCTACACCTTC.

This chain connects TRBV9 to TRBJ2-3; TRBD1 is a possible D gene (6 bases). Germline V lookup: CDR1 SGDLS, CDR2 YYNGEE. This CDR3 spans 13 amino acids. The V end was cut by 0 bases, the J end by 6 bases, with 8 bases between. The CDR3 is CASSVVQGDTQYF. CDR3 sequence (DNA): TGTGCCAGCAGCGTAGTCCAGGGGGATACGCAGTATTTT. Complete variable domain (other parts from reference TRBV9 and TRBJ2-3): DSGVTQTPKHLITATGQRVTLRCSPRSGDLSVYWYQQSLDQGLQFLIQYYNGEERAKGNILERFSAQQFPDLHSELNLSSLELGDSALYFCASSVVQGDTQYFGPGTRLTVL.

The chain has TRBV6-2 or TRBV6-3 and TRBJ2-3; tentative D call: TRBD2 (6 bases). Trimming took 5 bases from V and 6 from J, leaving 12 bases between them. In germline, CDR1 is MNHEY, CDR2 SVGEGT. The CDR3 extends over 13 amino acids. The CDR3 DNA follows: TGTGCCAGCAGTATAGCTGGGAGGGATACGCAGTATTTT. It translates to CASSIAGRDTQYF.

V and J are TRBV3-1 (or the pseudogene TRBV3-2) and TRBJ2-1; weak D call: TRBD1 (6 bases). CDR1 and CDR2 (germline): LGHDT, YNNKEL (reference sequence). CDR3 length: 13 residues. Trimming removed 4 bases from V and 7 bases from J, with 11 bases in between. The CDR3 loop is CASSPLRGNEQFF. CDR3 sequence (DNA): TGTGCCAGCAGCCCCCTCAGGGGTAATGAGCAGTTCTTC.

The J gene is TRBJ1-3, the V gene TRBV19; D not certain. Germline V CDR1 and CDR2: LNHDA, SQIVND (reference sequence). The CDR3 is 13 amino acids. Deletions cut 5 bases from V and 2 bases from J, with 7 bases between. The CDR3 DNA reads TGTGCCAGTAGTTCCCGGGCTGGAAACACCATATATTTT. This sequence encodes CASSSRAGNTIYF.

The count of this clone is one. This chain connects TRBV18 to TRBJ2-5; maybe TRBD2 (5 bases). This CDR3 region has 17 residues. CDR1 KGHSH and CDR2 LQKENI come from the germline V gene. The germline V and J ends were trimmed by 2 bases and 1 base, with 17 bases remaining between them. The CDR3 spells CASSPVGFLSGQETQYF. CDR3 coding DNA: TGTGCCAGCTCACCAGTCGGGTTTCTGAGCGGCCAAGAGACCCAGTACTTC.

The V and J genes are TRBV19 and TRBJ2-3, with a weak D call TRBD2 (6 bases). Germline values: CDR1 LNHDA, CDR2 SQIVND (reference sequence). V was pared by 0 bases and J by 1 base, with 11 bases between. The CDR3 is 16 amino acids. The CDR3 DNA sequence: TGTGCCAGTAGTATAGATCGTGGCGGGGGCACAGATACGCAGTATTTT. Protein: CASSIDRGGGTDTQYF. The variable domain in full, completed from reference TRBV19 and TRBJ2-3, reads DGGITQSPKYLFRKEGQNVTLSCEQNLNHDAMYWYRQDPGQGLRLIYYSQIVNDFQKGDIAEGYSVSREKKESFPLTVTSAQKNPTAFYLCASSIDRGGGTDTQYFGPGTRLTVL.

The CDR3 region is CASSFRDRGFEQYF. CDR3 in DNA: TGTGCCAGCAGTTTTAGGGACAGGGGTTTCGAGCAGTACTTC. The V gene is TRBV28, the J gene TRBJ2-7; 10 positions agree with TRBD1. From germline, CDR1 is MDHEN and CDR2 SYDVKM. CDR3 length equals 14 residues. V gave up 3 bases and J gave up 6 bases; unmatched junction bases: 5.

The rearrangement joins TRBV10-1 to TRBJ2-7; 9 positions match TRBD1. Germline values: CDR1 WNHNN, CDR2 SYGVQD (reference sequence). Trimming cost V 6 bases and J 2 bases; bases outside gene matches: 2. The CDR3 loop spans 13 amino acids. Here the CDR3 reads CASRDRGTYEQYF. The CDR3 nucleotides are TGCGCCAGCAGGGACAGGGGAACCTACGAGCAGTACTTC.

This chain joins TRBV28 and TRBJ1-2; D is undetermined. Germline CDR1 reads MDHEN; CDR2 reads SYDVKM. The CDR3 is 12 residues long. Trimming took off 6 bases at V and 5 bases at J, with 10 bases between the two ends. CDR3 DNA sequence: TGTGCCAGCAGCAGGAGGGAATATGGCTACACCTTC. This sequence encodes CASSRREYGYTF.

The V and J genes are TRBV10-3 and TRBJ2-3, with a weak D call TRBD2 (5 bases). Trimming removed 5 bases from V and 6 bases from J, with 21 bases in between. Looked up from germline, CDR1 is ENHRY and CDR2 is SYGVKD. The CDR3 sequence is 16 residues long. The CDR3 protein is CAISLQRIPQGDTQYF. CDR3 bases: TGTGCCATCAGTCTTCAGCGGATCCCGCAAGGCGATACGCAGTATTTT.